These 17 T cell receptor beta chains were all obtained from the same sample, sequenced in a study of beta chain features in type 1 diabetes. Regarding the study as a whole: In all four CD4+ subsets, TCRB CDR3 length was significantly, moderately reduced in type 1 diabetes.

Expressed TCRB transcripts were sequenced, since all the RNA that had been isolated was reverse transcribed. The table came from immunoSEQ multiplex PCR; TCRdb's copy has only in-frame clones and leaves some out. The sample contains under 300,000 clones, about 23% of which appear only once. No antigen has been identified for these receptors. What was sequenced was naive CD4+ T cells from blood. The receptor source for this set is a woman in her twenties or thirties with type 1 diabetes.

The chain has TRBV29-1 and TRBJ2-7; 9 bases are shared with TRBD1. CDR3 length: 13 amino acids. Germline loops: CDR1 SQVTM, CDR2 ANQGSEA. The V and J ends lost 7 bases and 5 bases, in that order; junction bases with no gene match: 9. This chain's CDR3 is CSGAGTGQNEQYF. CDR3 coding DNA: TGCAGCGGGGCCGGGACAGGGCAGAACGAGCAGTACTTC.

This clone was picked up a small number of times. Here the CDR3 DNA reads TGTGCCAGCAAGTCTAGTAGGCTGAACACTGAAGCTTTCTTT. Residues: CASKSSRLNTEAFF. V and J are TRBV2 and TRBJ1-1; D is unresolved. There are 14 residues in the CDR3. Trimming shortened V by 7 bases and J by 0 bases, and 12 bases separated the two germline ends. CDR1 SNHLY and CDR2 FYNNEI come from the germline V gene.

This clone has a handful of counts. V gene TRBV15 combines with J gene TRBJ1-5; 10 bases are shared with TRBD1. CDR1 LNHNV and CDR2 YYDKDF come from the germline V gene (reference sequence). V shed 2 bases, J shed 5 bases, and the junction held 3 bases outside the gene matches. The CDR3 is made up of 15 amino acids. In nucleotides, the CDR3 is TGTGCCACCAGCAGAACTGGACAGGGGGATCAGCCCCAGCATTTT. Its protein product is CATSRTGQGDQPQHF.

This chain uses TRBV7-9 with TRBJ1-1, with D possibly being TRBD1 (6 bases). V was trimmed by 3 bases and J by 4 bases, leaving 12 bases between them. CDR1 is SEHNR and CDR2 is FQNEAQ in the germline V gene (reference sequence). This CDR3 is built from 14 residues. The CDR3 DNA sequence: TGTGCCAGCAGCTTTCGGGGGGGGCCCACTGAAGCTTTCTTT. It yields the protein CASSFRGGPTEAFF.

This clone has a handful of counts. The chain joins TRBV6-6 to TRBJ2-2, with 9 bases lining up with TRBD1. Germline CDR1 and CDR2: MNHNY and SVGAGI (reference sequence). With V trimmed by 7 bases and J by 5 bases, 5 bases remained unmatched. The CDR3 sequence is 14 residues long. CDR3 nucleotide sequence: TGTGCCAGCACCCCGGGACAGGGAACCGGGGAGCTGTTTTTT. It specifies CASTPGQGTGELFF.

This clone has more than one count but fewer than ten. The chain joins TRBV4-2 to TRBJ2-7; 7 bases are shared with TRBD1. The CDR3 is made up of 14 amino acids. The V gene end was trimmed by 5 bases and the J gene end by 3 bases; junction bases not matched to a gene: 7. Germline-derived CDR1 and CDR2 are LGHNA and YNFKEQ. This CDR3 reads CASSKGQSNYEQYF. The CDR3 DNA sequence: TGTGCCAGCAGCAAGGGACAGTCGAACTACGAGCAGTACTTC.

The V and J genes are TRBV11-3 and TRBJ1-2; D unclear. Germline V lookup: CDR1 SGHNT, CDR2 YENEEA. The CDR3 runs to 14 residues. The V end lost 0 bases, the J end lost 4 bases, and 9 bases lay between the germline ends. The CDR3 coding sequence is TGTGCCAGCAGCTTAGATAGTAATATCTATGGCTACACCTTC. This translates into CASSLDSNIYGYTF.

The gene calls are TRBV27 and TRBJ2-7; 9 bases map to TRBD1. There are 16 residues in the CDR3. CDR1 is MNHEY and CDR2 is SMNVEV in the germline V gene (reference sequence). Losses at the gene ends were 6 bases for V and 5 bases for J; bases not matched to a gene: 14. The DNA of the CDR3 is TGTGCCAGCAGCCGACTAGACCGGGACAGGGACCACGAGCAGTACTTC. Translated, it gives CASSRLDRDRDHEQYF.

This clone was seen more than once but under ten times. A junction end diverges from the germline sequence, so it may reflect a read error. This rearrangement joins TRBV7-2 to TRBJ2-7, with TRBD2 matching over 7 bases. CDR1 and CDR2 (germline): SGHTA, FQGNSA. The CDR3 consists of 11 residues. The CDR3 is CASSQRGDSSF. The CDR3 DNA is TGTGCCAGCAGTCAACGGGGGGACTCTAGCTTC.

There are a few counts of this clone. The J gene is TRBJ2-5, the V gene TRBV18; 7 bases fit TRBD2. Germline CDR1 reads KGHSH; CDR2 reads LQKENI. The CDR3 has 14 amino acids. V trimming: 2 bases; J trimming: 0 bases; junction bases outside the gene matches: 0. The chain's CDR3 is CASSPTSDQETQYF. The CDR3 DNA follows: TGTGCCAGCTCACCAACTAGCGACCAAGAGACCCAGTACTTC.

The gene calls are TRBV28 and TRBJ1-1; D ambiguous. Looked up from germline, CDR1 is MDHEN and CDR2 is SYDVKM. Trimming stripped 4 bases from V and 7 bases from J, with 19 bases between. This CDR3 is built from 15 residues. CDR3 DNA sequence: TGTGCCAGCAGTTCGAGCTATTTTCATACCCTTGAAGCTTTCTTT. It codes for CASSSSYFHTLEAFF.

A few counts support this clone. This sequence joins TRBV19 and TRBJ2-1; D perhaps matches TRBD2 (7 bases). CDR3 length: 15 amino acids. Germline V lookup: CDR1 LNHDA, CDR2 SQIVND (reference sequence). V was shortened by 11 bases and J by 4 bases, with 21 bases between the two germline ends. The DNA of the CDR3 is TGTGCCGTCAGAGCGGGGCAGGGGCTTTACAATGAGCAGTTCTTC. As protein: CAVRAGQGLYNEQFF.

The J gene is TRBJ2-5, the V gene TRBV5-1, with D possibly matching TRBD1 (5 bases). The CDR3 loop spans 16 amino acids. Looked up from germline, CDR1 is SGHRS and CDR2 is YFSETQ. V lost 2 bases, J lost 2 bases, and 16 bases lay in between. The CDR3 is CASSLIRSQGQETQYF. The CDR3 DNA reads TGCGCCAGCAGCTTAATTAGGAGTCAGGGACAAGAGACCCAGTACTTC.

This clone was counted between two and nine times. J is TRBJ2-5 and V is TRBV4-2, with TRBD2 identical over 9 bases. Per germline, CDR1 LGHNA and CDR2 YNFKEQ. J lost 5 bases, V lost 1 base, and 2 bases had no gene match. The CDR3 consists of 14 residues. The CDR3 spells CASSQVAGGETQYF. In DNA form, the CDR3 reads TGTGCCAGCAGCCAAGTCGCGGGGGGGGAGACCCAGTACTTC.

This chain joins TRBV5-1 and TRBJ1-5; D unclear. Between the trimmed V and J ends, which lost 5 bases and 2 bases, there was a span of 11 bases. The germline V gene has CDR1 SGHRS and CDR2 YFSETQ. The CDR3 loop spans 14 amino acids. The CDR3 reads CASRSGLGNQPQHF. The CDR3 DNA reads TGCGCCAGCAGATCGGGTCTGGGCAATCAGCCCCAGCATTTT. The full variable domain, its missing parts supplied by reference TRBV5-1 and TRBJ1-5, is KAGVTQTPRYLIKTRGQQVTLSCSPISGHRSVSWYQQTPGQGLQFLFEYFSETQRNKGNFPGRFSGRQFSNSRSEMNVSTLELGDSALYLCASRSGLGNQPQHFGDGTRLSIL.

The chain is built from TRBV29-1 and TRBJ2-7; D is unresolved. The V gene's germline CDR1 is SQVTM and CDR2 ANQGSEA. The germline V and J ends were trimmed by 2 bases and 4 bases, with 9 bases remaining between them. This CDR3 contains 12 residues. CDR3 sequence: CSVETRAYEQYF. Written as DNA, the CDR3 is TGCAGCGTTGAAACGAGAGCGTACGAGCAGTACTTC.

The V gene is TRBV19, the J gene TRBJ2-7, with D possibly matching TRBD1 (6 bases). V was shortened by 6 bases and J by 6 bases, with 18 bases between the two germline ends. Germline-derived CDR1 and CDR2 are LNHDA and SQIVND (reference sequence). There are 14 residues in the CDR3. The CDR3: CASSRGVDRREQYF. In nucleotides, the CDR3 is TGTGCCAGTAGCCGAGGAGTCGACAGGCGCGAGCAGTACTTC. Full variable domain (outside the CDR3, taken from reference TRBV19 and TRBJ2-7): DGGITQSPKYLFRKEGQNVTLSCEQNLNHDAMYWYRQDPGQGLRLIYYSQIVNDFQKGDIAEGYSVSREKKESFPLTVTSAQKNPTAFYLCASSRGVDRREQYFGPGTRLTVT.